Shown below are 27 T cell receptor beta chains from a single sample sequenced in a study of blood T cell repertoires in COVID-19. Using immunoSEQ multiplex PCR, the repertoire was profiled, and TCRdb retains in-frame clones only, with some absent. There are around 290,000 clones in the sample; roughly 90% occur only once, and 1.7% lies in the top ten. Sample: PBMCs or T cells enriched from blood (not recorded which). These receptors were taken from a woman aged 35 to 49 who had recovered from COVID-19.

This chain connects TRBV23-1 to TRBJ1-1; 8 bases fit TRBD1. TRBV23-1 is annotated as an ORF whose role is uncertain. V lost 0 bases, J lost 4 bases, and 13 bases stayed unmatched. The CDR3 covers 18 residues. CDR3 residues: CASSQSDQGAKVSTEAFF. CDR3 coding DNA: TGCGCCAGCAGTCAATCAGACCAGGGGGCGAAAGTGAGCACTGAAGCTTTCTTT.

This clone showed up just once. This chain uses TRBV6-5 with TRBJ1-5; 7 bases map to TRBD1. The CDR3 sequence is 14 residues long. V shed 5 bases and J 1 base; nucleotides not matched to a gene: 2. Per germline, CDR1 MNHEY and CDR2 SVGAGI. CDR3 DNA sequence: TGTGCCAGCAGTCAGGACAGGAGCAATCAGCCCCAGCATTTT. Encoded protein: CASSQDRSNQPQHF.

This chain links TRBV5-4 with TRBJ1-2; a possible D gene is TRBD1 (6 bases). V was cut by 4 bases and J by 4 bases, with 17 bases left in between. Germline V gene sequence: CDR1 SGHNT, CDR2 YYREEE (reference sequence). The CDR3 loop spans 15 amino acids. The CDR3: CASSAGVSGVYGYTF. CDR3 nucleotide sequence: TGTGCCAGCAGCGCCGGGGTCTCAGGGGTCTATGGCTACACCTTC.

The gene calls are TRBV2 and TRBJ1-1; 7 positions match TRBD1. Germline values: CDR1 SNHLY, CDR2 FYNNEI. The length of the CDR3 is 17 residues. The V gene end was trimmed by 11 bases and the J gene end by 0 bases; junction bases not matched to a gene: 18. The CDR3 coding sequence is TGTGCCTCTAGGAAGACAGGGCCTGATTCTATGAACACTGAAGCTTTCTTT. As protein: CASRKTGPDSMNTEAFF.

The genes are TRBV15 and TRBJ2-7; 7 bases align to TRBD2. CDR3 length: 14 amino acids. Germline-derived CDR1 and CDR2 are LNHNV and YYDKDF (reference sequence). V lost 4 bases, J lost 0 bases, and 3 bases stayed unmatched. CDR3 in DNA: TGTGCCACCAGCAAGGGCGGGAGCTCCTACGAGCAGTACTTC. It is translated as CATSKGGSSYEQYF.

The rearrangement uses TRBV6-5 and TRBJ1-3, with 8 bases lining up with TRBD1. The V segment lost 6 bases and the J segment 3 bases; nucleotides outside the gene matches: 1. The germline V gene has CDR1 MNHEY and CDR2 SVGAGI. The CDR3 is 13 residues long. The CDR3 bases are TGTGCCAGCAGGGGACAGGTTGGAAACACCATATATTTT. Protein sequence: CASRGQVGNTIYF.

This clone was counted once. This rearrangement joins TRBV19 to TRBJ2-5; 7 bases are shared with TRBD1. Germline V lookup: CDR1 LNHDA, CDR2 SQIVND (reference sequence). The length of the CDR3 is 13 residues. J lost 2 bases, V lost 10 bases, and 7 bases had no gene match. CDR3 loop: CATLARGQETQYF. The CDR3 DNA reads TGTGCCACCCTGGCCAGGGGGCAAGAGACCCAGTACTTC.

This clone has a single count. This chain connects TRBV12-3 or TRBV12-4 to TRBJ2-5; D gene ambiguous. The CDR3 runs to 12 residues. The V end was cut by 4 bases, the J end by 1 base, with 4 bases between. CDR3 residues: CASSYRQETQYF. CDR3 DNA sequence: TGTGCCAGCAGTTATCGCCAAGAGACCCAGTACTTC.

This rearrangement joins TRBV5-1 to TRBJ1-2, with D unresolved. V lost 2 bases and J lost 2, with 13 bases in between. Per germline, CDR1 SGHRS and CDR2 YFSETQ. The CDR3 contains 15 residues. CDR3 amino acids: CASSLLEGLNYGYTF. CDR3 nucleotide sequence: TGCGCCAGCAGCTTACTGGAGGGTCTAAACTATGGCTACACCTTC.

The chain uses TRBV27 and TRBJ2-7; weak D call: TRBD2 (5 bases). The CDR3 runs 13 residues. The germline V gene encodes CDR1 MNHEY and CDR2 SMNVEV (reference sequence). The V end lost 6 bases, the J end lost 4 bases, and 13 bases lay between the germline ends. The CDR3 region is CASSRPPGYEQYF. The CDR3 DNA follows: TGTGCCAGCAGCCGACCCCCGGGGTACGAGCAGTACTTC.

This clone was seen more than once but under ten times. This rearrangement joins TRBV5-1 to TRBJ1-1; D might be TRBD1 (5 bases). Germline CDR1 reads SGHRS; CDR2 reads YFSETQ. The CDR3 sequence is 14 residues long. Trimming left V 0 bases short and J 10 bases short, with 16 bases between. CDR3 loop: CASSLVAGGTGAFF. The DNA for the CDR3 is TGCGCCAGCAGCTTGGTCGCCGGGGGGACCGGAGCTTTCTTT.

The chain combines TRBV27 with TRBJ1-1; 7 positions match TRBD1. This CDR3 is built from 16 residues. CDR1 and CDR2 from the germline V gene are MNHEY and SMNVEV (reference sequence). J was trimmed by 4 bases and V by 1 base; bases with no gene match: 9. In DNA form, the CDR3 reads TGTGCCAGCAGTTTATATGGGGAAGGGGGCGTCACTGAAGCTTTCTTT. Amino acids: CASSLYGEGGVTEAFF.

V gene TRBV9 combines with J gene TRBJ1-2, with unresolved D. The CDR3 runs 12 residues. CDR1 is SGDLS, CDR2 YYNGEE, per germline. V lost 3 bases and J 5 bases, leaving 8 bases between the germline ends. The CDR3 loop reads CASSAGMYGYTF. CDR3 nucleotide sequence: TGTGCCAGCAGCGCCGGGATGTATGGCTACACCTTC.

The V call is TRBV7-6, the J call TRBJ2-1, with 13 positions matching TRBD2. Germline CDR1 reads SGHVS; CDR2 reads FNYEAQ. J lost 10 bases, V lost 5 bases, and 5 bases had no gene match. This CDR3 spans 14 amino acids. The CDR3 loop is CASSQMTSGGEQFF. For the CDR3, the DNA is TGTGCCAGCAGCCAAATGACTAGCGGGGGGGAGCAGTTCTTC.

The rearrangement joins TRBV5-1 to TRBJ2-5; possible D gene TRBD1, 5 bases. There are 15 residues in the CDR3. V was shortened by 0 bases and J by 5 bases, with 14 bases between the two germline ends. The germline CDR1 and CDR2 sequences are SGHRS and YFSETQ. Here the CDR3 DNA reads TGCGCCAGCAGCTTGGAGGGTCAGGGTACGGAGACCCAGTACTTC. It specifies CASSLEGQGTETQYF.

This sequence joins TRBV19 and TRBJ2-7, with 8 bases that match TRBD1. CDR1 is LNHDA, CDR2 SQIVND, per germline (reference sequence). J was trimmed by 2 bases and V by 10 bases; bases with no gene match: 4. This CDR3 is 12 amino acids long. The CDR3 here is CATRQGTYEQYF. CDR3 DNA: TGTGCCACCAGACAGGGGACCTACGAGCAGTACTTC.

This chain uses TRBV29-1 with TRBJ2-3; possibly TRBD2 for D (6 bases). The V gene's germline CDR1 is SQVTM and CDR2 ANQGSEA. The CDR3 is 13 amino acids. Trimming pared 3 bases from V and 4 bases from J, leaving 11 bases between. As DNA, the CDR3 is TGCAGCGTTGACTATTGGGGGGCAGATACGCAGTATTTT. Amino acid sequence: CSVDYWGADTQYF.

V usage is TRBV16 and J usage is TRBJ1-5; the D gene is possibly TRBD1 (5 bases). This CDR3 spans 15 amino acids. The V and J ends lost 2 bases and 0 bases respectively, with 8 bases between them. Germline CDR1 reads KGHSY; CDR2 reads FQNENV. CDR3 sequence: CASSQAQDSNQPQHF. The CDR3 region has the DNA TGTGCCAGCAGCCAAGCACAGGATAGCAATCAGCCCCAGCATTTT.

The CDR3 bases are TGTGCCTGGAGTGCCCCCACAGGGGCTTTGTATAATTCACCCCTCCACTTT. Its translation: CAWSAPTGALYNSPLHF. The chain uses TRBV30 and TRBJ1-6; 7 positions agree with TRBD1. CDR3 length: 17 residues. With 1 base clipped from V and 4 bases from J, the junction kept 10 bases outside the gene matches. Per germline, CDR1 GTSNPN and CDR2 SVGIG (reference sequence). The whole variable domain, remainder taken from reference TRBV30 and TRBJ1-6, is SQTIHQWPATLVQPVGSPLSLECTVEGTSNPNLYWYRQAAGRGLQLLFYSVGIGQISSEVPQNLSASRPQDRQFILSSKKLLLSDSGFYLCAWSAPTGALYNSPLHFGNGTRLTVT.

The rearrangement uses TRBV9 and TRBJ1-2; TRBD1 aligns across 7 bases. Germline-derived CDR1 and CDR2 are SGDLS and YYNGEE. V gave up 4 bases and J gave up 4 bases; unmatched junction bases: 4. This CDR3 has 13 residues. The CDR3 region has the DNA TGTGCCAGCAGCTCGGGACAGCTCTATGGCTACACCTTC. This sequence encodes CASSSGQLYGYTF.

This sequence joins TRBV2 and TRBJ1-2; D is perhaps TRBD1 (5 bases). The V end lost 1 base, the J end lost 8 bases, and 17 bases lay between the germline ends. The CDR3 sequence is 15 residues long. The germline gives CDR1 SNHLY, CDR2 FYNNEI. This CDR3 is CASSEEGGDSNGYTF. CDR3 DNA: TGTGCCAGCAGTGAAGAGGGAGGGGACTCCAACGGCTACACCTTC.

The chain recombines TRBV5-8 with TRBJ1-5; 8 nucleotides line up with TRBD1. V dropped 5 bases and J dropped 6; count of bases not matched to a gene: 10. CDR1 is SGHTS and CDR2 is YDEGEE in the germline V gene. The CDR3 loop spans 15 amino acids. The CDR3 here is CASRLTGEGVQPQHF. CDR3 nucleotides: TGTGCCAGCAGACTGACAGGGGAGGGGGTTCAGCCCCAGCATTTT.

The chain has TRBV19 and TRBJ1-5; D is possibly TRBD1 (5 bases). CDR3 length: 16 amino acids. V was trimmed by 1 base and J by 1 base, leaving 11 bases between them. Germline CDR1 and CDR2: LNHDA and SQIVND (reference sequence). CDR3 sequence reads: CASSIVAAGSNQPQHF. The CDR3 region has the DNA TGTGCCAGTAGTATAGTTGCGGCAGGGAGCAATCAGCCCCAGCATTTT.

The V and J genes are TRBV7-2 and TRBJ1-2; D unresolved. Germline CDR1 reads SGHTA; CDR2 reads FQGNSA. Trimming shortened V by 5 bases and J by 5 bases, and 18 bases separated the two germline ends. The CDR3 extends over 15 amino acids. The CDR3 spells CASSVGRGSLYGYTF. For the CDR3, the DNA is TGTGCCAGCAGCGTAGGCCGCGGCAGTCTTTATGGCTACACCTTC.

The J gene is TRBJ2-1, the V gene TRBV25-1, with 7 positions matching TRBD2. The germline gives CDR1 MGHDK, CDR2 SYGVNS. The V segment lost 2 bases and the J segment 5 bases; nucleotides outside the gene matches: 9. This CDR3 has 16 residues. The CDR3 coding sequence is TGTGCCAGCAGTGAAACTGGCGGGAGACGGAACAATGAGCAGTTCTTC. Protein sequence: CASSETGGRRNNEQFF.

This clone appeared many times. The CDR3 loop is CASSPSTEPRVGGYTF. CDR3 nucleotides: TGTGCCAGTAGTCCGTCGACGGAGCCCAGGGTAGGTGGCTACACCTTC. The chain has TRBV19 and TRBJ1-2; D may be TRBD1 (5 bases). From germline, CDR1 is LNHDA and CDR2 SQIVND (reference sequence). Trimming removed 5 bases at V and 7 bases at J, with 23 bases between. The CDR3 is 16 residues long.

The chain employs TRBV27 and TRBJ1-5; D might be TRBD1 (6 bases). The V gene's germline CDR1 is MNHEY and CDR2 SMNVEV (reference sequence). The CDR3 covers 14 residues. Trimming took 0 bases from V and 6 from J, leaving 9 bases between them. CDR3 loop: CASSLSQGFQPQHF. CDR3 sequence (DNA): TGTGCCAGCAGTTTATCCCAGGGGTTTCAGCCCCAGCATTTT.